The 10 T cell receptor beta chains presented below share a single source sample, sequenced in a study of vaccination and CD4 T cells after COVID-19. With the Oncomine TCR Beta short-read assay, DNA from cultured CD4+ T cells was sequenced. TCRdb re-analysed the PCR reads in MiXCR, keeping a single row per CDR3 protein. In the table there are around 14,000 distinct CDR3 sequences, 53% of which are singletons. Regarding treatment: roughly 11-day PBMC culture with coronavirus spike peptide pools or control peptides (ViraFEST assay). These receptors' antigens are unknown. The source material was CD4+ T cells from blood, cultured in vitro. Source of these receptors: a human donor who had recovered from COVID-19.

This chain's CDR3 is CSARDSTQYF. The DNA for the CDR3 is TGCAGTGCTAGAGACAGTACGCAGTATTTT. The chain is built from TRBV20-1 and TRBJ2-3, with D uncertain. V was cut by 0 bases and J by 8 bases, with 3 bases left in between. The length of the CDR3 is 10 residues. Germline CDR1 reads DFQATT; CDR2 reads SNEGSKA (reference sequence).

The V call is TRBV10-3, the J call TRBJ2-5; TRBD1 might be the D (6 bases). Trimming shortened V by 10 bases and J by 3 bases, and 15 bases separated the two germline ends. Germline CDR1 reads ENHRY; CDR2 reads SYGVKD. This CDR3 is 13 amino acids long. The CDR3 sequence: CASRYRTEETQYF. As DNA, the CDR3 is TGTGCCAGCCGCTACCGGACAGAAGAGACCCAGTACTTC.

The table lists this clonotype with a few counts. CDR3 residues: CSASPLAINDEQFF. CDR3 DNA sequence: TGCAGTGCTAGCCCACTAGCGATTAACGATGAGCAGTTCTTC. V usage is TRBV20-1 and J usage is TRBJ2-1; 7 nucleotides align to TRBD2. The V gene end was trimmed by 3 bases and the J gene end by 8 bases; junction bases not matched to a gene: 10. The CDR3 consists of 14 residues. In germline, CDR1 is DFQATT, CDR2 SNEGSKA (reference sequence).

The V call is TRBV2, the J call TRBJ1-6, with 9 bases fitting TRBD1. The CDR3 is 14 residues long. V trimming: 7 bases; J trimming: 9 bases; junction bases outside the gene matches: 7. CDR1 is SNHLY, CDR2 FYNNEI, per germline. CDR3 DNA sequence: TGTGCCAGCACCGAGGGGGGACAGGGTTCACCCCTCCACTTT. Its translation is CASTEGGQGSPLHF.

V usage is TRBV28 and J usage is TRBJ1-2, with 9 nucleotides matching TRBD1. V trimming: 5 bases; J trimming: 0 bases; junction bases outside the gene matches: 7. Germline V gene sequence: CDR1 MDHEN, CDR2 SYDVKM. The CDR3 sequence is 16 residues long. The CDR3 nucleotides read TGTGCCAGCAGTCGTCCAGGGACAGGGACTAACTATGGCTACACCTTC. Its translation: CASSRPGTGTNYGYTF.

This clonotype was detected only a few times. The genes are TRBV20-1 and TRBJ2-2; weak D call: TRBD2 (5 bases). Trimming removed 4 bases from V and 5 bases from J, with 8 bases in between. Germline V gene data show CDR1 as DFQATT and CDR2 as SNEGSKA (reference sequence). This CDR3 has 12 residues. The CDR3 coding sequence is TGCAGTGCTAACCGGGGTACCGGGGAGCTGTTTTTT. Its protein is CSANRGTGELFF.

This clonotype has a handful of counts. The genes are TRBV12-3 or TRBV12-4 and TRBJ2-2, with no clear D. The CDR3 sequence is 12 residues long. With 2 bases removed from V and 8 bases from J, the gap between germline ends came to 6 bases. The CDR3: CASSLNTGELFF. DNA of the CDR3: TGTGCCAGCAGTTTAAATACGGGGGAGCTGTTTTTT.

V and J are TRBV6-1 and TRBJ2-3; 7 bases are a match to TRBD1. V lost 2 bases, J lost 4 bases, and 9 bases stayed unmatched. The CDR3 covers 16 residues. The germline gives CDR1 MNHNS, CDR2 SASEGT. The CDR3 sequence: CASSEWRAGGPDTQYF. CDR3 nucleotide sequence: TGTGCCAGCAGTGAATGGCGGGCAGGGGGTCCAGATACGCAGTATTTT.

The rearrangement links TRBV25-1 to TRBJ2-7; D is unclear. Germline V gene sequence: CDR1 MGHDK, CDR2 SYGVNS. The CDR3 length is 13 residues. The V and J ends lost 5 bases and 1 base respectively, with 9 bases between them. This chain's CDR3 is CASSSPNSYEQYF. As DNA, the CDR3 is TGTGCCAGCAGTTCACCGAATTCCTACGAGCAGTACTTC.

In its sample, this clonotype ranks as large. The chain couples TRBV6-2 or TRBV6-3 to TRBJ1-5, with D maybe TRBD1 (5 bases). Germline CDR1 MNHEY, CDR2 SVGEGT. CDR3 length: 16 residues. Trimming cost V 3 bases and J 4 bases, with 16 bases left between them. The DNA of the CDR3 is TGTGCCAGCAGTTATTTGGACAAACCGGGGAATCAGCCCCAGCATTTT. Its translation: CASSYLDKPGNQPQHF.